One and the same sample provided the 16 T cell receptor beta chains below, sequenced in a study of T cell responses to AZD1222 COVID-19 vaccine. Profiled with immunoSEQ multiplex PCR; TCRdb holds only in-frame clones, not every one. The sample shows tens of thousands of clones, 70% to 90% of them seen only once. Sequencing used peripheral blood, obtained on day 0 of AZD1222 vaccination. These TCRs come from an adult in good health.

This clone appeared once. This chain uses TRBV28 with TRBJ2-5, with a weak D call TRBD1 (5 bases). The CDR3 totals 14 residues. The V gene's germline CDR1 is MDHEN and CDR2 SYDVKM. V was pared by 4 bases and J by 3 bases, with 12 bases between. The CDR3 nucleotides read TGTGCCAGCAGTTCTCAGGCAGGGAAAGAGACCCAGTACTTC. The encoded protein is CASSSQAGKETQYF.

This rearrangement joins TRBV10-3 to TRBJ2-1, with TRBD2 matching over 10 bases. V shed 6 bases, J shed 5 bases, and the junction held 4 bases outside the gene matches. The CDR3 totals 14 residues. Germline V gives CDR1 ENHRY, CDR2 SYGVKD. The CDR3 region is CAISASGGDNEQFF. The DNA for the CDR3 is TGTGCCATCAGCGCTAGCGGGGGAGACAATGAGCAGTTCTTC.

The DNA for the CDR3 is TGTGCCAGCAGTTATACCCGGACTGAAGCTTTCTTT. Translation: CASSYTRTEAFF. The gene calls are TRBV6-2 or TRBV6-3 and TRBJ1-1; D remains ambiguous. CDR3 length: 12 residues. Deletions cut 3 bases from V and 5 bases from J, with 7 bases between. Germline CDR1 MNHEY, CDR2 SVGEGT.

This chain uses TRBV9 with TRBJ1-2; D may be TRBD1 (6 bases). Trimming removed 3 bases from V and 2 bases from J, with 17 bases in between. Germline V gene data show CDR1 as SGDLS and CDR2 as YYNGEE. The CDR3 has 16 amino acids. CDR3 loop: CASSEQSRGPNYGYTF. CDR3 bases: TGTGCCAGCAGCGAACAGTCGCGGGGGCCCAACTATGGCTACACCTTC.

This sequence joins TRBV4-3 and TRBJ2-3; a weak D match, TRBD1 (6 bases). The germline V and J ends were trimmed by 1 base and 10 bases, with 12 bases remaining between them. There are 13 residues in the CDR3. Germline V gene lookup returns CDR1 LGHNA and CDR2 YSLEER. This CDR3 is CASSQVYRDAQYF. The CDR3 coding sequence is TGCGCCAGCAGCCAAGTTTACAGGGATGCGCAGTATTTT.

CDR3: CASSETASSYNEQFF. The DNA for the CDR3 is TGTGCCAGCAGTGAGACAGCCAGCTCCTACAATGAGCAGTTCTTC. The rearrangement joins TRBV2 to TRBJ2-1; D is perhaps TRBD1 (5 bases). The germline V and J ends were trimmed by 3 bases and 0 bases, with 9 bases remaining between them. The CDR3 is made up of 15 amino acids. CDR1 SNHLY and CDR2 FYNNEI come from the germline V gene.

The rearrangement links TRBV18 to TRBJ2-1; TRBD1 might be the D (5 bases). Germline CDR1 reads KGHSH; CDR2 reads LQKENI. Trimming removed 4 bases from V and 0 bases from J, with 10 bases in between. The CDR3 spans 15 residues. The CDR3 coding sequence is TGTGCCAGCTCACAGGGGCCAAGCTCCTACAATGAGCAGTTCTTC. It encodes CASSQGPSSYNEQFF.

This chain uses TRBV18 with TRBJ2-2, with 10 bases fitting TRBD1. The CDR3 runs 16 residues. The germline V gene has CDR1 KGHSH and CDR2 LQKENI. J gave up 3 bases and V 3 bases, and 4 bases lay outside the gene matches. CDR3 in DNA: TGTGCCAGCTCACCTGGACAGGGGGTTTACACCGGGGAGCTGTTTTTT. Translating it yields CASSPGQGVYTGELFF.

CDR3 DNA: TGTGCCAGCAGTTTATACCCCAACGGCTATGGCTACACCTTC. Translated: CASSLYPNGYGYTF. V usage is TRBV27 and J usage is TRBJ1-2; D gene uncertain. Trimming took 1 base from V and 4 from J, leaving 10 bases between them. The CDR3 spans 14 residues. The V gene's germline CDR1 is MNHEY and CDR2 SMNVEV (reference sequence).

The chain combines TRBV5-4 with TRBJ2-6; D possibly corresponds to TRBD2 (6 bases). The CDR3 length is 14 residues. Germline V gene sequence: CDR1 SGHNT, CDR2 YYREEE (reference sequence). V lost 4 bases and J lost 4, with 9 bases in between. CDR3 region: CASSPAGGANVLTF. For the CDR3, the DNA is TGTGCCAGCAGCCCTGCGGGAGGGGCCAACGTCCTGACTTTC.

The rearrangement uses TRBV7-2 and TRBJ1-1, with TRBD1 matching over 9 bases. With 5 bases clipped from V and 5 bases from J, the junction kept 15 bases outside the gene matches. The CDR3 runs 17 residues. Germline loops: CDR1 SGHTA, CDR2 FQGNSA. CDR3 sequence reads: CASSPGAGGTGLTEAFF. In DNA, the CDR3 is TGTGCCAGCAGCCCAGGGGCTGGGGGGACAGGGTTAACTGAAGCTTTCTTT.

The chain employs TRBV2 and TRBJ1-5; 8 bases are shared with TRBD1. The CDR3 contains 14 residues. CDR1 SNHLY and CDR2 FYNNEI come from the germline V gene. Unmatched junction bases numbered 2, after V lost 7 bases and J lost 0 bases. Written as DNA, the CDR3 is TGTGCCAGCACTGGGACAGGTAGCAATCAGCCCCAGCATTTT. It encodes CASTGTGSNQPQHF.

This clone has a handful of counts. V is TRBV18 and J is TRBJ2-3, with 7 positions matching TRBD2. Germline CDR1 KGHSH, CDR2 LQKENI. The V segment lost 4 bases and the J segment 2 bases; nucleotides outside the gene matches: 6. This CDR3 has 15 residues. In nucleotides, the CDR3 is TGTGCCAGCTCACTGGCCAGCGGGGTCACAGATACGCAGTATTTT. Its protein product is CASSLASGVTDTQYF.

This clone was observed once. The V call is TRBV12-3 or TRBV12-4, the J call TRBJ2-2; no clear D gene. V was pared by 3 bases and J by 7 bases, with 6 bases between. This CDR3 contains 12 residues. The CDR3 sequence: CASSLGFGELFF. The CDR3 nucleotides read TGTGCCAGCAGTTTGGGGTTCGGGGAGCTGTTTTTT.

The chain couples TRBV6-5 to TRBJ2-7; a possible D gene is TRBD1 (6 bases). This CDR3 has 15 amino acids. With 5 bases removed from V and 1 base from J, the gap between germline ends came to 15 bases. Germline values: CDR1 MNHEY, CDR2 SVGAGI. DNA for the CDR3: TGTGCCAGCAGTCTGTTCCCCAGGGGATCCTACGAGCAGTACTTC. Translating gives CASSLFPRGSYEQYF.

This sequence joins TRBV20-1 and TRBJ2-7, with D perhaps matching TRBD2 (6 bases). The CDR3 loop spans 11 amino acids. The V gene lost 4 bases and the J gene lost 5 bases, with 9 bases spanning the gap. Germline V CDR1 and CDR2: DFQATT, SNEGSKA (reference sequence). The CDR3 loop is CSATGGNEQYF. Written as DNA, the CDR3 is TGCAGTGCTACCGGAGGGAACGAGCAGTACTTC.